Below are 23 T cell receptor beta chains sequenced from a single sample in a study of blood T cell repertoires in COVID-19. The table came from immunoSEQ multiplex PCR; TCRdb's copy has only in-frame clones and leaves some out. The sample carries 150,000 to 200,000 clones, 85% to 95% recorded once. Sequencing used peripheral blood. These receptors were taken from a woman in her sixties with COVID-19, enrolled during active disease.

The genes are TRBV19 and TRBJ1-1; D perhaps matches TRBD1 (5 bases). The CDR3 totals 13 residues. Germline-derived CDR1 and CDR2 are LNHDA and SQIVND (reference sequence). The ends were cut back, 4 bases at V and 5 bases at J, with 11 bases in the middle. This CDR3 is CASSSRESTEAFF. In DNA, the CDR3 is TGTGCCAGTAGTAGCAGGGAATCAACTGAAGCTTTCTTT.

This sequence joins TRBV6-2 or TRBV6-3 and TRBJ1-1; 7 bases agree with TRBD1. Per the germline V gene, CDR1 is MNHEY and CDR2 is SVGEGT. This CDR3 has 17 amino acids. J lost 5 bases, V lost 6 bases, and 18 bases had no gene match. DNA for the CDR3: TGTGCCAGCAGCCCAGGATGGTTACAGGGGTTTGGGACTGAAGCTTTCTTT. Protein sequence: CASSPGWLQGFGTEAFF.

This chain uses TRBV19 with TRBJ1-2, with unresolved D. Trimming left V 1 base short and J 4 bases short, with 13 bases between. Germline-derived CDR1 and CDR2 are LNHDA and SQIVND (reference sequence). This CDR3 comprises 15 residues. CDR3 in amino acids: CASSIGRTVLYGYTF. The CDR3 DNA reads as TGTGCCAGTAGTATAGGTCGCACGGTTCTCTATGGCTACACCTTC. Complete variable domain (other parts from reference TRBV19 and TRBJ1-2): DGGITQSPKYLFRKEGQNVTLSCEQNLNHDAMYWYRQDPGQGLRLIYYSQIVNDFQKGDIAEGYSVSREKKESFPLTVTSAQKNPTAFYLCASSIGRTVLYGYTFGSGTRLTVV.

CDR3 sequence: CAWSVGQGVRSSYNEQFF. The CDR3 coding sequence is TGTGCCTGGAGTGTTGGGCAGGGCGTCCGGAGCTCCTACAATGAGCAGTTCTTC. The V gene is TRBV30, the J gene TRBJ2-1, with D perhaps matching TRBD1 (5 bases). There are 18 residues in the CDR3. Deletions cut 0 bases from V and 0 bases from J, with 18 bases between. Germline CDR1 reads GTSNPN; CDR2 reads SVGIG (reference sequence).

This chain connects TRBV19 to TRBJ1-1; D not certain. V was shortened by 8 bases and J by 1 base, with 11 bases between the two germline ends. The CDR3 runs to 13 residues. Looked up from germline, CDR1 is LNHDA and CDR2 is SQIVND (reference sequence). The CDR3 nucleotides are TGTGCCAGTCGAGGGAGTTCGAACACTGAAGCTTTCTTT. Its translation: CASRGSSNTEAFF.

Note on this clone: Other nucleotide sequences from this sample produce the same CDR3. The gene calls are TRBV6-5 and TRBJ1-2; the match to TRBD1 covers 7 bases. Germline values: CDR1 MNHEY, CDR2 SVGAGI. The trim removed 5 bases at V and 4 bases at J, leaving 1 base unmatched. The CDR3 contains 12 residues. CDR3 in amino acids: CASSRQGYGYTF. In DNA form, the CDR3 reads TGTGCCAGCAGTAGACAGGGCTATGGCTACACCTTC.

The V and J genes are TRBV6-5 and TRBJ2-5, with 11 bases fitting TRBD2. Germline loops: CDR1 MNHEY, CDR2 SVGAGI. Trimming took 6 bases from V and 6 from J; bases not matched to a gene: 9. The CDR3 has 15 amino acids. The CDR3 loop is CASSPLAGGDKTQYF. CDR3 coding DNA: TGTGCCAGCAGCCCCTTAGCGGGGGGGGACAAGACCCAGTACTTC.

The V gene is TRBV6-1, the J gene TRBJ2-1; D unclear. V dropped 1 base and J dropped 5 bases, with 12 bases sitting between them. The germline CDR1 and CDR2 sequences are MNHNS and SASEGT. There are 15 residues in the CDR3. The DNA for the CDR3 is TGTGCCAGCAGTGAAGGGCCGACTTACAACAATGAGCAGTTCTTC. Amino acids: CASSEGPTYNNEQFF.

The chain joins TRBV6-2 or TRBV6-3 to TRBJ1-1; tentatively, D is TRBD1 (6 bases). V lost 5 bases, J lost 0 bases, and 16 bases lay in between. CDR3 length: 16 amino acids. Germline V lookup: CDR1 MNHEY, CDR2 SVGEGT. As DNA, the CDR3 is TGTGCCAGCAGTACAGGGACCGTCAGAATGAACACTGAAGCTTTCTTT. Amino acids: CASSTGTVRMNTEAFF.

CDR3 sequence reads: CASSDPGRGSNQPQHF. In DNA, the CDR3 is TGCGCCAGCAGTGACCCCGGCAGGGGAAGCAATCAGCCCCAGCATTTT. The chain joins TRBV10-2 to TRBJ1-5, with D possibly TRBD1 on 6 matching bases. V dropped 3 bases and J dropped 1 base, with 13 bases sitting between them. This CDR3 is 16 amino acids long. Germline V CDR1 and CDR2: WSHSY, SAAADI.

This rearrangement joins TRBV19 to TRBJ1-1; D not certain. The CDR3 consists of 14 residues. Germline CDR1 is LNHDA and CDR2 is SQIVND (reference sequence). The V end was cut by 3 bases, the J end by 1 base, with 9 bases between. CDR3 amino acids: CASSMDLSNTEAFF. CDR3 nucleotide sequence: TGTGCCAGTAGTATGGACTTATCGAACACTGAAGCTTTCTTT.

This sequence joins TRBV5-1 and TRBJ2-3, with 8 bases fitting TRBD1. Trimming removed 4 bases from V and 2 bases from J; junction bases left unmatched: 3. The CDR3 is 14 residues long. The germline gives CDR1 SGHRS, CDR2 YFSETQ. CDR3 bases: TGCGCCAGCAGCCCGGGACAGGCCACAGATACGCAGTATTTT. Its protein product is CASSPGQATDTQYF.

The CDR3 DNA reads as TGTGCCACCAGCAGAGGTCAGGTCAACTACGAGCAGTACTTC. Translating gives CATSRGQVNYEQYF. The gene calls are TRBV15 and TRBJ2-7; D remains unclear. Germline V CDR1 and CDR2: LNHNV, YYDKDF (reference sequence). This CDR3 contains 14 residues. V gave up 1 base and J gave up 3 bases, with 10 bases separating them.

V usage is TRBV3-1 (or the pseudogene TRBV3-2) and J usage is TRBJ1-4; 7 bases line up with TRBD1. The length of the CDR3 is 15 residues. Germline loops: CDR1 LGHDT, CDR2 YNNKEL (reference sequence). Trimming removed 5 bases from V and 7 bases from J; junction bases left unmatched: 10. The CDR3 nucleotides are TGTGCCAGCAGCGACAGGGCGGTCTTGAGTGAAAAACTGTTTTTT. As protein: CASSDRAVLSEKLFF.

The chain carries TRBV7-3 and TRBJ2-3, with a possible D match to TRBD2 (6 bases). CDR1 and CDR2 from the germline V gene are SGHTA and FQGTGA. The CDR3 spans 15 residues. V was shortened by 5 bases and J by 6 bases, with 18 bases between the two germline ends. The CDR3 nucleotides read TGTGCCAGCAGCGCCGGGACTCAACGGGGGGATACGCAGTATTTT. Translation gives CASSAGTQRGDTQYF.

The chain uses TRBV9 and TRBJ2-5; D remains unclear. Germline loops: CDR1 SGDLS, CDR2 YYNGEE. With 0 bases removed from V and 3 bases from J, the gap between germline ends came to 9 bases. The length of the CDR3 is 14 residues. CDR3 DNA: TGTGCCAGCAGCGTAGGAAACGTAGAAGAGACCCAGTACTTC. This gives the protein CASSVGNVEETQYF.

This rearrangement joins TRBV15 to TRBJ1-5; 7 bases are shared with TRBD1. Germline V lookup: CDR1 LNHNV, CDR2 YYDKDF (reference sequence). With 4 bases clipped from V and 2 bases from J, the junction kept 11 bases outside the gene matches. There are 17 residues in the CDR3. CDR3 nucleotides: TGTGCCACCAGCATTCTTCCGACAGGGACTCGCAATCAGCCCCAGCATTTT. The encoded protein is CATSILPTGTRNQPQHF. Full variable domain (missing parts from reference TRBV15 and TRBJ1-5): DAMVIQNPRYQVTQFGKPVTLSCSQTLNHNVMYWYQQKSSQAPKLLFHYYDKDFNNEADTPDNFQSRRPNTSFCFLDIRSPGLGDTAMYLCATSILPTGTRNQPQHFGDGTRLSIL.

This clone appeared a single time. J is TRBJ1-3 and V is TRBV4-3; D might be TRBD1 (5 bases). Trimming cost V 2 bases and J 8 bases, with 16 bases left between them. Germline CDR1 and CDR2: LGHNA and YSLEER. This CDR3 comprises 15 residues. The CDR3 DNA follows: TGCGCCAGCAGCCAAACGGGACCCAGGAGGGACACCATATATTTT. This translates into CASSQTGPRRDTIYF.

The chain links TRBV5-5 to TRBJ2-5, with D perhaps TRBD1 (6 bases). Deletions cut 1 base from V and 4 bases from J, with 17 bases between. From germline, CDR1 is SGHKS and CDR2 YYEKEE (reference sequence). This CDR3 is 16 amino acids long. CDR3 bases: TGTGCCAGCAGCTTGATGGGGGCTAATGTAGGAGAGACCCAGTACTTC. Protein product: CASSLMGANVGETQYF. The full variable domain, completed using reference TRBV5-5 and TRBJ2-5, is DAGVTQSPTHLIKTRGQQVTLRCSPISGHKSVSWYQQVLGQGPQFIFQYYEKEERGRGNFPDRFSARQFPNYSSELNVNALLLGDSALYLCASSLMGANVGETQYFGPGTRLLVL.

The chain has TRBV6-5 and TRBJ1-2; 7 positions match TRBD1. J gave up 7 bases and V 5 bases, and 10 bases lay outside the gene matches. The CDR3 covers 14 residues. The germline gives CDR1 MNHEY, CDR2 SVGAGI. Here the CDR3 reads CASSRDRVGGGYTF. The CDR3 DNA reads TGTGCCAGCAGTCGTGACAGGGTGGGGGGTGGCTACACCTTC.

The table lists this clone with a count of one. This rearrangement joins TRBV7-8 to TRBJ1-2; D unclear. Looked up from germline, CDR1 is SGHVS and CDR2 is FQNEAQ. The CDR3 totals 16 residues. V lost 0 bases to trimming and J lost 2 bases, with 13 bases between them. CDR3 DNA sequence: TGTGCCAGCAGCTTAGCTGGGAGTCACCCGAACTATGGCTACACCTTC. Translating it yields CASSLAGSHPNYGYTF.

This rearrangement joins TRBV18 to TRBJ2-1; perhaps TRBD2 as D (7 bases). The CDR3 length is 18 residues. V shed 5 bases and J shed 2 bases, with 22 bases lying between them. Germline V gene data show CDR1 as KGHSH and CDR2 as LQKENI. For the CDR3, the DNA is TGTGCCAGCTCATCGCCAATCGGTCGGGGGGCAACCTACAATGAGCAGTTCTTC. It translates to CASSSPIGRGATYNEQFF. The full variable domain, completed using reference TRBV18 and TRBJ2-1, is NAGVMQNPRHLVRRRGQEARLRCSPMKGHSHVYWYRQLPEEGLKFMVYLQKENIIDESGMPKERFSAEFPKEGPSILRIQQVVRGDSAAYFCASSSPIGRGATYNEQFFGPGTRLTVL.

The V and J genes are TRBV19 and TRBJ1-5, with 7 nucleotides matching TRBD1. CDR3 length: 14 residues. V shed 5 bases and J 3 bases; nucleotides not matched to a gene: 4. CDR1 and CDR2 from the germline V gene are LNHDA and SQIVND (reference sequence). The CDR3 bases are TGTGCCAGTAGTTTCCAGGGGGACAATCAGCCCCAGCATTTT. This gives the protein CASSFQGDNQPQHF.